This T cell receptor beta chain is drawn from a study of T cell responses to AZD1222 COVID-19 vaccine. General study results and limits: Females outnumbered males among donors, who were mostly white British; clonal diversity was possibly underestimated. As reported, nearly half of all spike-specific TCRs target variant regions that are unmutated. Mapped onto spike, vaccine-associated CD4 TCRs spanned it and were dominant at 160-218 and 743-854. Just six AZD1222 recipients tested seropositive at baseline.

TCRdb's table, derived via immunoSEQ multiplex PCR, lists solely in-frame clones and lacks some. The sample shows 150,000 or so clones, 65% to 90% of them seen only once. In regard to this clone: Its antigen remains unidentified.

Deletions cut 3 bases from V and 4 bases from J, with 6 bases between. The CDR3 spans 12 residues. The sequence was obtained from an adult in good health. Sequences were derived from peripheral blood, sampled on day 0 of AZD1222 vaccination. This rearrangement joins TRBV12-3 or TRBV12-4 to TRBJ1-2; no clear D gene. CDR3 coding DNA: TGTGCCAGCAGTTTTGATGGCTATGGCTACACCTTC. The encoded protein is CASSFDGYGYTF.